A selection of T cell receptor beta chains follows, all from one sample in a study of a mutant IDH1 vaccine in newly diagnosed glioma. The protocol was immunoSEQ multiplex PCR, while the TCRdb copy is restricted to in-frame clones and leaves out a portion. The sample holds 60,000 or so clones, approximately 85% seen once. For these receptors, no antigen is known. Sample: PBMCs, taken from a glioma patient whose treatment included an IDH1 peptide vaccine. These receptors were taken from a man younger than 45 with glioma. Both conserved end residues are part of each CDR3. The D gene is left open where the match is weak. The size field is filled for only some rows; it gives once, few, many or a size class.

cdr3_length d_call clone_size j_call v_call cdr3_aa cdr3_nt
14 - - TRBJ1-5 TRBV9 CASSVANDNQPQHF TGTGCCAGCAGCGTAGCTAACGACAATCAGCCCCAGCATTTT
14 - - TRBJ1-4 TRBV2 CASSDERTNEKLFF TGTGCCAGCAGTGATGAGAGAACTAATGAAAAACTGTTTTTT
11 - - TRBJ2-1 TRBV29-1 CSVGGQDEQFF TGCAGCGTGGGGGGGCAGGATGAGCAGTTCTTC
16 - - TRBJ1-3 TRBV11-2 CVSSLMAGTSGNTIYF TGTGTCAGCAGCTTAATGGCAGGAACGTCTGGAAACACCATATATTTT
14 - - TRBJ1-2 TRBV2 CASSEFDRIGGYTF TGTGCCAGCAGTGAATTCGACAGGATTGGGGGCTACACCTTC
16 - few TRBJ2-1 TRBV18 CASSLTGTSSYNEQFF TGTGCCAGCTCCCTTACAGGAACGAGCTCCTACAATGAGCAGTTCTTC
16 TRBD1 - TRBJ1-4 TRBV7-2 CASSLAGQATNEKLFF TGTGCCAGCAGCTTAGCCGGACAGGCAACTAATGAAAAACTGTTTTTT
15 TRBD1 - TRBJ1-1 TRBV5-6 CASSRQGPRSSEAFF TGTGCCAGCAGCCGACAGGGGCCGCGGAGTTCTGAAGCTTTCTTT
14 - - TRBJ1-2 TRBV6-6 CASSYWAVFYGYTF TGTGCCAGCAGTTACTGGGCAGTCTTCTATGGCTACACCTTC
16 - - TRBJ1-6 TRBV5-6 CASSLQGRVRNSPLHF TGTGCCAGCAGCTTGCAGGGCCGTGTTCGTAATTCACCCCTCCACTTT
15 - - TRBJ1-4 TRBV7-9 CASSSSTGSNEKLFF TGTGCCAGCAGCTCTTCGACAGGCTCAAATGAAAAACTGTTTTTT
15 TRBD1 - TRBJ1-1 TRBV7-8 CASSQNRGRDTEAFF TGTGCCAGCAGCCAGAACAGGGGACGGGACACTGAAGCTTTCTTT
14 TRBD1 few TRBJ1-4 TRBV6-1 CAISDRDFNEKLFF TGTGCCATTTCAGACAGGGACTTTAATGAAAAACTGTTTTTT
15 - - TRBJ1-5 TRBV7-9 CASSRGGSSNQPQHF TGTGCCAGCAGCCGCGGTGGCAGTAGCAATCAGCCCCAGCATTTT
16 - - TRBJ2-1 TRBV5-8 CARPTAKGTLYNEQFF TGTGCCAGACCAACAGCGAAGGGAACATTATACAATGAGCAGTTCTTC
14 - - TRBJ1-3 TRBV7-9 CASSLEGSGNTIYF TGTGCCAGCAGCTTAGAGGGGTCTGGAAACACCATATATTTT